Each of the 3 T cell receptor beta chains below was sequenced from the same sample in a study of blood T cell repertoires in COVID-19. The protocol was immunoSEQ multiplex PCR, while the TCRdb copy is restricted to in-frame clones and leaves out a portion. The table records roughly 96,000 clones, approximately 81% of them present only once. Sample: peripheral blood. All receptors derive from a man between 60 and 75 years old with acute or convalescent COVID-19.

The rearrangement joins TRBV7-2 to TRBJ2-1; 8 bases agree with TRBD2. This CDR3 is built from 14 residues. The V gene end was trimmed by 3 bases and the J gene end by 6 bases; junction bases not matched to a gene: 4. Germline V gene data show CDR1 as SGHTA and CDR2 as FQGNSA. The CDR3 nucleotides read TGTGCCAGCAGCTTGGGACTAGGGCCCAATGAGCAGTTCTTC. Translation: CASSLGLGPNEQFF.

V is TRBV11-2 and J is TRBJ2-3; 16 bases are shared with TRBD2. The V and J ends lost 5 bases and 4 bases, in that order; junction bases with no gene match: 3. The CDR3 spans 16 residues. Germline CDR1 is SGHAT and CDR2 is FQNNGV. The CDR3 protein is CASSPGLAGGPDTQYF. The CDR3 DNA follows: TGTGCCAGCAGCCCGGGACTAGCGGGGGGGCCAGATACGCAGTATTTT. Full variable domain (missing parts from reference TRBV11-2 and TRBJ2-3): EAGVAQSPRYKIIEKRQSVAFWCNPISGHATLYWYQQILGQGPKLLIQFQNNGVVDDSQLPKDRFSAERLKGVDSTLKIQPAKLEDSAVYLCASSPGLAGGPDTQYFGPGTRLTVL.

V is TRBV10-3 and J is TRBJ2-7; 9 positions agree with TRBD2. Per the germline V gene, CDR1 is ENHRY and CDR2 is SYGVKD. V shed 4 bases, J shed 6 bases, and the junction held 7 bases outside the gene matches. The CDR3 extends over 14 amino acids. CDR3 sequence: CAISGGGGAFEQYF. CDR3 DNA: TGTGCCATCAGTGGCGGCGGGGGGGCTTTCGAGCAGTACTTC.